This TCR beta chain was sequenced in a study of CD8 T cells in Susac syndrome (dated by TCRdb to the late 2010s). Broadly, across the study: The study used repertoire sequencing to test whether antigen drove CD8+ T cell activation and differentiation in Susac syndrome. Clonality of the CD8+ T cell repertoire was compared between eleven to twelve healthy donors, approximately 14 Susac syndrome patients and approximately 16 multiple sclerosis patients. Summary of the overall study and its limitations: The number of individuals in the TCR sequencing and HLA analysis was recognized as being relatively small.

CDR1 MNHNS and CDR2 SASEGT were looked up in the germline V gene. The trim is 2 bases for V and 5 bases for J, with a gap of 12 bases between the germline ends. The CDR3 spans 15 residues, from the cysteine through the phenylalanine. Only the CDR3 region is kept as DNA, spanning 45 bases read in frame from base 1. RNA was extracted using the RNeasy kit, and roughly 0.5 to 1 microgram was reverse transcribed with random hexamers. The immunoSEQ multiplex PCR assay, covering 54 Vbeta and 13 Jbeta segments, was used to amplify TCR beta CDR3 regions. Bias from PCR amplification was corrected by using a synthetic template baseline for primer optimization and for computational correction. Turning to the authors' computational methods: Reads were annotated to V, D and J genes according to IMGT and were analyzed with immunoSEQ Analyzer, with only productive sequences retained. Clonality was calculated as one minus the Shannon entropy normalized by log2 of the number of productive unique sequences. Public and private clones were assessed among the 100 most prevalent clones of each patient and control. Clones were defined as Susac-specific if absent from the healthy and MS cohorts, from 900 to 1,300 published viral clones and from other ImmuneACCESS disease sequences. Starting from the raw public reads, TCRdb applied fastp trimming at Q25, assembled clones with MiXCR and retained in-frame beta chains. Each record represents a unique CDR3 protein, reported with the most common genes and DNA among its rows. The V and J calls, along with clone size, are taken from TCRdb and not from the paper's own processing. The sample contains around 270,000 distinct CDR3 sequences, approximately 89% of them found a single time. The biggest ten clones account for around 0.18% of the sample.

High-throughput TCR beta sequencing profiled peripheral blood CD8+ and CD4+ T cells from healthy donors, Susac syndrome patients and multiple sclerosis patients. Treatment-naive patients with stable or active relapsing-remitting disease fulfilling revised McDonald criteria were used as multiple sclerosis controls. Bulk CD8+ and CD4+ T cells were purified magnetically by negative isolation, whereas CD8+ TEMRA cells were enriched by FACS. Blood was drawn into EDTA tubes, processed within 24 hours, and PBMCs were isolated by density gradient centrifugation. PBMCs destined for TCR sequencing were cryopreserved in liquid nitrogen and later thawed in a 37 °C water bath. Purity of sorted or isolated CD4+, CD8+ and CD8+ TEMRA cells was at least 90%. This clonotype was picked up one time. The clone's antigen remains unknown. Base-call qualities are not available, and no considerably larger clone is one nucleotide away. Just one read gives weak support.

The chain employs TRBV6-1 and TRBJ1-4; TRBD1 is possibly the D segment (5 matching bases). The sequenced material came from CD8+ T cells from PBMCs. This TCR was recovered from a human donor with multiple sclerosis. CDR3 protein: CASSEWSGKNEKLFF. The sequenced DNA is TGTGCCAGCAGTGAATGGTCAGGGAAGAATGAAAAACTGTTTTTT.